This T cell receptor (beta chain) was recorded in a study of blood T cell repertoires in COVID-19. Study details: There were acute and convalescent COVID-19 samples, and they came from the United States, Italy and Spain. Nucleic acid was either cDNA or gDNA, and it came from T cells, B-cell-depleted T cells, or PBMCs.

Trimming pared 5 bases from V and 1 base from J, leaving 13 bases between. This CDR3 contains 15 residues. The germline V gene has CDR1 SGHVS and CDR2 FQNEAQ. In the study's own analysis: Reference gene primers were amplified, and this amplification served to estimate nucleated cell counts. Profiled with immunoSEQ multiplex PCR; TCRdb holds only in-frame clones, not every one. V, J and clone size derive from that table, while D and trimming were established from the DNA sequence. The sample holds under 250,000 clones; roughly 86% are singletons and the top ten take about an eighth. The chain links TRBV7-8 to TRBJ2-3; D might be TRBD2 (6 bases). The specimen sequenced was peripheral blood. The sequence was obtained from a woman in her thirties or forties with acute or convalescent COVID-19. As DNA, the CDR3 is TGTGCCAGCAGCGCAACACCGGGGGGCACAGATACGCAGTATTTT. The encoded protein is CASSATPGGTDTQYF.